The subject of this entry is one T cell receptor beta chain. What it binds is not known. It was with 60 Vbeta and 13 Jbeta primers that the PCR ran. Sequencing used immunoSEQ multiplex PCR; TCRdb keeps in-frame clones, though not all of them. Among over 100,000 clones listed, around four fifths were seen once. V lost 5 bases to trimming and J lost 1 base, with 11 bases between them. The CDR3 has 14 amino acids. Germline V CDR1 and CDR2: MNHEY, SMNVEV (reference sequence). This entry comes from a study of cytomegalovirus exposure and HLA in healthy donors. Regarding the study as a whole: A later analysis linked a missense variant in DCLRE1C to the trimming of TCR beta V and J genes. Exclusion applied to some V segments, including TRBV6-2 and TRBV6-3, as they were indistinguishable.

The clonotype comes from a woman between 40 and 55 years old in good health and CMV-seronegative. Sequencing was done on a sample of PBMCs. V and J are TRBV27 and TRBJ1-1; D possibly corresponds to TRBD1 (5 bases). The CDR3 region has the DNA TGTGCCAGCAGTCGGCTGGACACGAACACTGAAGCTTTCTTT. Residues: CASSRLDTNTEAFF.